The subject of this entry is one T cell receptor beta chain. The specificity of this receptor is unknown. Per-base qualities were not stored, and no clone one base away is much larger. The germline V gene gives CDR1 as MNHNS and CDR2 as SASEGT. V loses 2 bases of germline sequence and J loses 8 bases, and the interval between the two ends is 15 bases. The CDR3 runs 15 residues from the cysteine to the phenylalanine. CDR3 DNA is the only sequence kept; it has 45 bases, read in frame from the first base. The data were taken from a study of blood T cell repertoires in COVID-19 (dated by TCRdb to about 2020). Study-level background: Collaborator samples came from the United States, Italy and Spain and covered acute and convalescent phases of COVID-19. The prospective study material was composed of cDNA or gDNA derived from T cells, B-cell-depleted T cells, or PBMCs. The dataset comprised deeply sampled blood TCRbeta repertoires from subjects exposed to, actively infected with, or recovered from COVID-19. A freely available public database, intended as a resource for researchers studying the immune response to SARS-CoV-2, is where the repertoires were released. The samples were drawn from two sources: the first 160 participants of the ongoing ImmuneRACE study, and 1,000 to 1,500 subjects contributed by 6 global collaborators. The sample metadata nearly always contained a de-identified subject ID, COVID-19 status, age in years and sex. Where HLA class I and class II types were available, the types were taken from metadata supplied by the sample provider, not from assay-based typing. The investigation overall reported the following: The quantity of clinical and demographic metadata differed by source and by participant and was supplied without curation.

The immunoSEQ Assay, a bias-controlled multiplex PCR, was used to amplify TCRbeta CDR3 regions from genomic DNA. The authors' pipeline ran thus. Nucleated cell counts per sample were estimated from amplification of reference gene primers within the assay. Sequence reads were collapsed and filtered to measure the absolute abundance of every unique TCRbeta CDR3 rearrangement. Productive Simpson clonality was computed per sample as the square root of Simpson's diversity index over productive rearrangements. What TCRdb holds here is the immuneACCESS table cut down to in-frame rearrangements. Part of the clones is not present; checked against another copy, under half of the missing clones reflect an unresolved V gene, and the others are unexplained. D and trimming were read from the DNA, whereas the V and J calls and clone size are those reported in that table. The table for this sample lists about 120,000 clones; 82% of them were counted only once. The ten biggest clones cover 9.5% to 13% of the sample.

Collaborating institutions collected whole blood in K2EDTA tubes following their own protocols. For TCRbeta analysis, collaborators shipped samples in one of three forms: frozen whole blood, isolated PBMCs, or DNA extracted from either of those sample types. The sample comprised peripheral blood. This receptor was identified in a human donor in a cohort sampled during active COVID-19. The chain was built from TRBV6-1 and TRBJ1-4; D gene: possibly TRBD1, on 5 matching bases. Read as DNA, the sequence is TGTGCCAGCAGTGAAAGTGGGACCGGGGGGGAAAAACTGTTTTTT. Its translation is CASSESGTGGEKLFF.